This note documents a single T cell receptor (beta chain) sequence. Its antigen is still unknown. This record belongs to a study of cytomegalovirus exposure and HLA in healthy donors. Findings and caveats of the study: The productive fraction for most TCR beta V segments was about 87% or about 30% in an earlier analysis.

Both 60 Vbeta primers and 13 Jbeta primers went into the PCR. Using immunoSEQ multiplex PCR, the repertoire was profiled, and TCRdb retains in-frame clones only, with some absent. The table lists about 200,000 clones. The CDR3 covers 15 residues. The germline CDR1 and CDR2 sequences are SGHDT and YYEEEE. The receptor was derived from a girl between 2 and 10 years old in good health and CMV-seropositive. Sample: PBMCs. The chain joins TRBV5-6 to TRBJ2-5; D not resolved. The DNA end lines up better with TRBJ2-7; the J call may be wrong. CDR3 in DNA: TGTGCCAGCAGTCCCCCCGGCGTTAGGAACTACGAGCAGTACTTC. Residues: CASSPPGVRNYEQYF.